The present entry profiles one T cell receptor beta chain with its context. The target antigen is unknown. Expressed TCRB transcripts got sequenced, as all isolated RNA was reverse transcribed. The data were produced by immunoSEQ multiplex PCR, yet TCRdb's version contains in-frame clones alone and is incomplete. Here the sample spans around 180,000 clones, approximately 8% being singletons. The data belong to a study of beta chain features in type 1 diabetes. Study outcomes and limitations: More deletions and fewer insertions at VDJ junctions were found in patients with type 1 diabetes. The study found moderately but significantly shorter TCRB CDR3s in all four CD4+ subsets of Type 1 diabetes patients. Whether HLA type affects TCRB rearrangement stayed undetermined in the present work. For cells with high TCR expression, cDNA sequencing could yield over-representation.

Naive, central memory, regulatory and stem cell-like memory cells within the CD4+ compartment were sorted using CD45RO/CCR7/CD25/CD127/CD95/CD27. The receptor comes from a man between 18 and 35 years old with type 1 diabetes. Material for sequencing was central memory CD4+ T cells from blood.

This chain's CDR3 is CASTQTGSYTF. In DNA form, the CDR3 reads TGTGCCAGCACCCAAACGGGGAGCTACACCTTC. The chain employs TRBV5-6 and TRBJ1-2; D ambiguous. The CDR3 extends over 11 amino acids. V lost 6 bases, J lost 9 bases, and 12 bases lay in between. Germline V gives CDR1 SGHDT, CDR2 YYEEEE. The variable domain in full, with the rest retrieved from reference TRBV5-6 and TRBJ1-2, is DAGVTQSPTHLIKTRGQQVTLRCSPKSGHDTVSWYQQALGQGPQFIFQYYEEEERQRGNFPDRFSGHQFPNYSSELNVNALLLGDSALYLCASTQTGSYTFGSGTRLTVV.